One T cell receptor (beta chain) is described in this entry. Sequencing used immunoSEQ multiplex PCR; TCRdb keeps in-frame clones, though not all of them. The table has approximately 140,000 clones, roughly 94% seen once; the top ten hold roughly 13%. These data belong to a study of control samples from healthy donors and cancer patients. Germline assignment: CDR1 DFQATT and CDR2 SNEGSKA (reference sequence). The CDR3 is 9 amino acids. Trimming shortened V by 6 bases and J by 8 bases, and 7 bases separated the two germline ends. This TCR came from a man aged 40-49 years in good health. Sequencing was performed on blood. The V gene is TRBV20-1, the J gene TRBJ1-1; D gene uncertain. In DNA, the CDR3 is TGCAGTGCAGCAGCCGAAGCTTTCTTT. Amino acids: CSAAAEAFF.